What follows describes a single TCR beta chain. Its specificity is not known. The data belong to a study of blood T cells in healthy people across ages. Regarding the study as a whole: It was not possible, with unsorted PBMCs, to conclusively compare naive and antigen-experienced cells. Per million T cells, TCR beta diversity dropped roughly linearly as age increased. There were more naive CD4+ cells and higher diversity in long-lived donors than in aged donors.

Primers used in a second PCR of roughly 6 to 11 cycles were a sample-barcoded 5' primer and a J-beta primer mix. Each single sample gave us at least 3 million CDR3-containing paired-end reads. TCRdb itself ran the 5' RACE reads through MiXCR, one entry per CDR3 protein. The sample includes around 1,700,000 distinct CDR3 sequences, approximately 28% seen only once; the top ten take more than 6%. CDR3 length: 17 residues. In germline, CDR1 is SNHLY, CDR2 FYNNEI. Material for sequencing was blood. V is TRBV2 and J is TRBJ2-4; weak D call: TRBD2 (7 bases). Judging by the DNA end, TRBJ2-7 fits better; the J call may be wrong. The sequence derives from a woman aged 25 to 39 in good health. The CDR3 nucleotides are TGTGCCAGCAGTGAAGAGGCGGAGGCTAGCGGAGGGGGCGAGCAGTACTTC. It encodes CASSEEAEASGGGEQYF.